One T cell receptor beta chain is described in this entry. The antigen is undetermined. These data belong to a study of T-cell memory formation after mild COVID-19. Study observations and caveats: Second-wave clones with a day 37 peak had unconfirmed SARS-CoV-2 specificity.

From 5'RACE with constant-segment primers came TCR alpha and TCR beta cDNA libraries that carried sample barcodes and UMIs. TCRdb independently ran MiXCR on the 5' RACE reads; one entry per CDR3 protein. The table shows around 420,000 distinct CDR3 sequences, with 20% to 25% occurring only once. This CDR3 spans 15 amino acids. CDR1 is DFQATT, CDR2 SNEGSKA, per germline (reference sequence). Trimming cost V 6 bases and J 7 bases, with 21 bases left between them. Sequences were obtained from PBMCs or a T cell subset sorted from them (not recorded which). This receptor was identified in an adult woman who had mild COVID-19 (a few samples of this study predate the infection). Cell type and time point are not known. The chain links TRBV20-1 to TRBJ2-2, with D perhaps given as TRBD1 or TRBD2 (5 bases each). The CDR3 nucleotides read TGCAGTGCCTCGACCGGGACCAGCTGGATCGGGGAGCTGTTTTTT. This sequence encodes CSASTGTSWIGELFF.